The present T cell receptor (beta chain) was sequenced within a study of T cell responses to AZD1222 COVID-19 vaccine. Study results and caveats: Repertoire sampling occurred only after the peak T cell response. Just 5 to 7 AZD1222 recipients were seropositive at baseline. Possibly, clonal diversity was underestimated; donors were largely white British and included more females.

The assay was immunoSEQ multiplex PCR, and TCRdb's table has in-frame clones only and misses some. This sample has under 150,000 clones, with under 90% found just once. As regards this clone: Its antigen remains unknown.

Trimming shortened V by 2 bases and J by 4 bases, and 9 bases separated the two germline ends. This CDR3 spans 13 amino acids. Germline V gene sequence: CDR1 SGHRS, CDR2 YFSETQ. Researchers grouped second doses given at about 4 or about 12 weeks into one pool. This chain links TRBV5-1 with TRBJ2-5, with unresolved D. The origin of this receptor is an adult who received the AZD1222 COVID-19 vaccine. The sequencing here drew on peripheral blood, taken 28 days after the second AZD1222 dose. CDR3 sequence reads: CASSFRQGETQYF. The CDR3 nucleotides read TGCGCCAGCAGCTTTCGGCAAGGAGAGACCCAGTACTTC.